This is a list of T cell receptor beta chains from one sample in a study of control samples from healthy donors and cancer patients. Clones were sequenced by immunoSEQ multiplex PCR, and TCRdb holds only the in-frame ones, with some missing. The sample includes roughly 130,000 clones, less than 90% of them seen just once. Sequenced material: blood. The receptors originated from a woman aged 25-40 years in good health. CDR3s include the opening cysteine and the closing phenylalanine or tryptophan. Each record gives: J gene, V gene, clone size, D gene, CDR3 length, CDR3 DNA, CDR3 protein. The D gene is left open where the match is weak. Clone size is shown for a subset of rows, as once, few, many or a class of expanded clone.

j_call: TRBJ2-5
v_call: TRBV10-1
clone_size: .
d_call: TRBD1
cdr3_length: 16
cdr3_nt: TGCGCCAGCACCAAGATTGGGACAGGCACTCAAGAGACCCAGTACTTC
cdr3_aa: CASTKIGTGTQETQYF

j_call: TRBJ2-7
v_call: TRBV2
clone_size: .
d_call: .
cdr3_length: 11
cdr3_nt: TGTGCCAGCAGAGAGCAGACCGAGCAGTACTTC
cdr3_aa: CASREQTEQYF

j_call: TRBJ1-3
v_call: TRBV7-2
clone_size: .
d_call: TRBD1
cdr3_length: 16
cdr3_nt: TGTGCCAGCAGCTTAGAGGGGGCCGGCTCTGGAAACACCATATATTTT
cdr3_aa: CASSLEGAGSGNTIYF

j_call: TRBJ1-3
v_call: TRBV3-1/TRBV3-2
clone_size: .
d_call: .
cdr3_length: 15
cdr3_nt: TGTGCCAGCAGCGTTGGGACTGCATCTGGAAACACCATATATTTT
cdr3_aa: CASSVGTASGNTIYF

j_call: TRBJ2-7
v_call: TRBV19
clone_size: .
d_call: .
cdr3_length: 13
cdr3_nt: TGTGCCAGTAGTTTTTCATACAGCAACGAGCAGTACTTC
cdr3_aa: CASSFSYSNEQYF

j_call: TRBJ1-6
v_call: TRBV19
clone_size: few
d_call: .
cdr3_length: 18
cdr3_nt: TGTGCCAGTACCTGGCGGGCAGCCGACATCCTCTATAATTCACCCCTCCACTTT
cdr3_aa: CASTWRAADILYNSPLHF

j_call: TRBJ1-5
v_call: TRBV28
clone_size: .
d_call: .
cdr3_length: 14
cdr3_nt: TGTGCCAGCAGCCACCATTTGGGTAAACAGCCCCAGCATTTT
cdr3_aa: CASSHHLGKQPQHF

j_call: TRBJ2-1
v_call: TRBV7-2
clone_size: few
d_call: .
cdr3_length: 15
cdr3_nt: TGTGCCAGCAGCGTCGGGAGTAGCTCCTACAATGAGCAGTTCTTC
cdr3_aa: CASSVGSSSYNEQFF

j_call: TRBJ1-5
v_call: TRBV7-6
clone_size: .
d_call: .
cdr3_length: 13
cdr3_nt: TGTGCCAGCAGCTTAGGACCTAATCAGCCCCAGCATTTT
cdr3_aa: CASSLGPNQPQHF

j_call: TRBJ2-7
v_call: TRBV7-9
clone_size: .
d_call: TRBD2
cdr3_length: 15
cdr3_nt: TGTGCCAGCAGCTTACTAGCGGGAGGGCCCTACGAGCAGTACTTC
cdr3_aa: CASSLLAGGPYEQYF

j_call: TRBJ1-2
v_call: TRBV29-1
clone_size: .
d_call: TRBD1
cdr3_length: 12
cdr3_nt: TGCAGCGTTGAAAGGGACAGCTATGGCTACACCTTC
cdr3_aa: CSVERDSYGYTF

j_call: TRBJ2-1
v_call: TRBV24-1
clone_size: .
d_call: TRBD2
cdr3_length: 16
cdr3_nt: TGTGCCACCAGTGACCGTTGGACTAGCGGGAAGAATGAGCAGTTCTTC
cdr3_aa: CATSDRWTSGKNEQFF

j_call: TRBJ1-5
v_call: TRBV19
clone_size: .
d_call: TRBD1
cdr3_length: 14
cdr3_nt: TGTGCCAGTACCCGGACAGGGGCTTATCAGCCCCAGCATTTT
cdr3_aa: CASTRTGAYQPQHF

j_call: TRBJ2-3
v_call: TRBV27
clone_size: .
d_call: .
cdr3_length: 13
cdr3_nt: TGTGCCAGCAGTTTAAGTCTTCCAGATACGCAGTATTTT
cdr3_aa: CASSLSLPDTQYF

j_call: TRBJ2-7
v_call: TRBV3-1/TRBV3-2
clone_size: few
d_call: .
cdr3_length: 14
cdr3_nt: TGTGCCAGCAGCCAAGATGGGGGTGGCTACGAGCAGTACTTC
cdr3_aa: CASSQDGGGYEQYF

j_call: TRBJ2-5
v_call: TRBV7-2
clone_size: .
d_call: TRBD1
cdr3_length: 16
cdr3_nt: TGTGCCAGCAGCTTTCTAGCGGGACAGGGGGAAGAGACCCAGTACTTC
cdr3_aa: CASSFLAGQGEETQYF

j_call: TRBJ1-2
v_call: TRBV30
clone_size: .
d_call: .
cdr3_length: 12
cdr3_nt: TGTGCCTGGAGCATAGGGAACTATGGCTACACCTTC
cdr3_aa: CAWSIGNYGYTF

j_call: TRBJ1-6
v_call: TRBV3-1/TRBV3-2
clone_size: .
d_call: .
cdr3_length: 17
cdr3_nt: TGTGCCAGCAGCCAGGCCGGTGGAGGGAGACGGAATTCACCCCTCCACTTT
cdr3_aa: CASSQAGGGRRNSPLHF

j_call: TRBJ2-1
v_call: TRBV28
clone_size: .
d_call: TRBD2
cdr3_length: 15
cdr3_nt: TGTGCCAGCAGTGGGACTAGCGGGAGAATCAATGAGCAGTTCTTC
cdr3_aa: CASSGTSGRINEQFF

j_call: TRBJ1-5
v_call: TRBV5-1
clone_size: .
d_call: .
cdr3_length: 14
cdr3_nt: TGCGCCAGCAGCTTTGGCGGTAGCAATCAGCCCCAGCATTTT
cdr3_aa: CASSFGGSNQPQHF

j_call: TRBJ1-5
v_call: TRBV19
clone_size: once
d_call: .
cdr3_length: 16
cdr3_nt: TGTGCCAGTAGTACCCAGCGAAAACAGAGCAATCAGCCCCAGCATTTT
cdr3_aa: CASSTQRKQSNQPQHF

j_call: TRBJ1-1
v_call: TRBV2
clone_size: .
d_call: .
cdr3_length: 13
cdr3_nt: TGTGCCAGCAGCTCACAGGGTGGAACTGAAGCTTTCTTT
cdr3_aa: CASSSQGGTEAFF

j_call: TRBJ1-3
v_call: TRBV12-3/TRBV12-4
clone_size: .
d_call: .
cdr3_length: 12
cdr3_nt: TGTGCCAGCTACAGATCTGGAAACACCATATATTTT
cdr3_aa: CASYRSGNTIYF

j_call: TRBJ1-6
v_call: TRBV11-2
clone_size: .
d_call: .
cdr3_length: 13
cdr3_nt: TGTGCCAGCTCGCAGGGGTGGTATTCACCCCTCCACTTT
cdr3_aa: CASSQGWYSPLHF

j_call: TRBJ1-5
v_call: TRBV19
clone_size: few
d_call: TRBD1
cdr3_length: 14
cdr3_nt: TGTGCCAGTACGGGACAGGGATTAAGTCAGCCCCAGCATTTT
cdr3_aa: CASTGQGLSQPQHF

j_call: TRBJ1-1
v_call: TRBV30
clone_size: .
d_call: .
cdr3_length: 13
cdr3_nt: TGTGCCTGGAGTGGGCAGGGGTACACTGAAGCTTTCTTT
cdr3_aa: CAWSGQGYTEAFF

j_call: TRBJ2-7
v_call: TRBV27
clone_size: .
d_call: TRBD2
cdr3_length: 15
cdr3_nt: TGTGCCAGCAGTTTACGACTAGCGGGTTCCTACGAGCAGTACTTC
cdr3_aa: CASSLRLAGSYEQYF

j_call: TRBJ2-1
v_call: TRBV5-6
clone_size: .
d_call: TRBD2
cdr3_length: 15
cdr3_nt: TGTGCCAGCAGCTTACTAGCGAGGACCTACAATGAGCAGTTCTTC
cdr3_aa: CASSLLARTYNEQFF